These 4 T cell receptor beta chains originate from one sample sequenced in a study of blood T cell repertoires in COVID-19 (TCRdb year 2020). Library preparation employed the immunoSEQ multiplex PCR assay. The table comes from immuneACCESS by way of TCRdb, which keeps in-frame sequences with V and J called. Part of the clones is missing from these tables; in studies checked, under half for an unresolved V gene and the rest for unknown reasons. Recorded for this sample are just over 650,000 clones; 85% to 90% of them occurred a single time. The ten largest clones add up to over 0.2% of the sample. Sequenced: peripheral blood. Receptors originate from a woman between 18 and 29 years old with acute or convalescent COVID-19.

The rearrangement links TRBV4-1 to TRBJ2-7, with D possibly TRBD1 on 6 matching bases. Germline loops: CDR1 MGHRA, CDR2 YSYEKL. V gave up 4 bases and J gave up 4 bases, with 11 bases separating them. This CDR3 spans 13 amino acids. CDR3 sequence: CASSLGARYEQYF. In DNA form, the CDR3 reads TGCGCCAGCAGCCTGGGGGCTAGGTACGAGCAGTACTTC.

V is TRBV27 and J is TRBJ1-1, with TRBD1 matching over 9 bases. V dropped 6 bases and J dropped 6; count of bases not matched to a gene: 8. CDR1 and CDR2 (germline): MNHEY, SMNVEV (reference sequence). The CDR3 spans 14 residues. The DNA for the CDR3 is TGTGCCAGCAGAGTCCCGGGACAGGGCTCTGAAGCTTTCTTT. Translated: CASRVPGQGSEAFF.

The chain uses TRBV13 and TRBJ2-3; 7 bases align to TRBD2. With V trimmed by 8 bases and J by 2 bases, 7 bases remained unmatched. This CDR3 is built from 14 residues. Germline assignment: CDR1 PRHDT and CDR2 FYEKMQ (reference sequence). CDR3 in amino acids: CASLKRGPTDTQYF. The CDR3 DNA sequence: TGTGCCAGCCTAAAGCGGGGACCCACAGATACGCAGTATTTT.

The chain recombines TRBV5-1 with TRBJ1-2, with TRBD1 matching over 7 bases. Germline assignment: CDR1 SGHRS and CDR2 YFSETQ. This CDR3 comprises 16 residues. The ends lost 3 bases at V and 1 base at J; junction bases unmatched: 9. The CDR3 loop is CASSSETGSLNYGYTF. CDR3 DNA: TGCGCCAGCAGCTCCGAGACAGGGAGCCTTAACTATGGCTACACCTTC.